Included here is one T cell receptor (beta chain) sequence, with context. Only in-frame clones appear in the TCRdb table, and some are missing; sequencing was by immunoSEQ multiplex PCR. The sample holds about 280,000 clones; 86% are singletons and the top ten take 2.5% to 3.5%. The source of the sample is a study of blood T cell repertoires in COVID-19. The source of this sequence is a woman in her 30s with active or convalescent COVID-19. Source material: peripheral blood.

CDR3 protein: CASSLLEGRVETQYF. Here the CDR3 DNA reads TGTGCCAGCAGCCTACTGGAAGGGAGAGTAGAGACCCAGTACTTC. The chain recombines TRBV6-5 with TRBJ2-5; D possibly corresponds to TRBD2 (5 bases). The CDR3 has 15 amino acids. Germline CDR1 and CDR2: MNHEY and SVGAGI. V was cut by 6 bases and J by 4 bases, with 18 bases left in between.